The 27 T cell receptor beta chains given below trace back to one sample, sequenced in a study of post-analysis software for immune sequencing data (dated by TCRdb to the mid-2010s). Results the study describes overall, beyond this receptor: Roughly 5 TRBV segments, including TRBV5-6, TRBV5-1 and TRBV20-1, were significantly more frequent in patients than controls.

Their specific antigens are unknown. Library prep was done by PCR. Sequencing was performed on an Illumina HiSeq 2500. To reduce PCR and sequencing biases, unique molecular identifiers were incorporated into the TCR beta cDNA libraries. TCRdb trimmed public reads at Q25 via fastp, called clones via MiXCR and kept in-frame beta chains. When rows share a CDR3 protein, they turn into one entry using the most common DNA and genes. The sample yields hundreds of thousands of distinct CDR3 sequences; roughly 45% were counted once. The leading ten clones occupy over 10% of the sample. Sequencing was done on a sample of blood. The source of these receptors is a girl aged 10 to 17 with multiple sclerosis.

This clonotype came up many times. V usage is TRBV29-1 and J usage is TRBJ2-1; D is perhaps TRBD2 (5 bases). The CDR3 consists of 14 residues. Trimming shortened V by 3 bases and J by 8 bases, and 17 bases separated the two germline ends. Germline CDR1 reads SQVTM; CDR2 reads ANQGSEA. CDR3 sequence (DNA): TGCAGCGTTGAGTGGAGACGAGGGTTCCATGAGCAGTTCTTC. Translating it yields CSVEWRRGFHEQFF.

With regard to this clonotype: A read error may produce the germline difference seen at one junction end. The chain is built from TRBV7-9 and TRBJ2-3; TRBD2 matches at 7 bases. Per germline, CDR1 SEHNR and CDR2 FQNEAQ (reference sequence). CDR3 length: 16 residues. CDR3 loop: CASSNEAGPYTGTQYF. CDR3 sequence (DNA): TGTGCCAGCAGCAACGAAGCGGGACCCTACACAGGTACGCAGTATTTT.

This clonotype was counted only a few times. The chain combines TRBV7-3 with TRBJ2-3, with D possibly TRBD2 on 5 matching bases. The V gene lost 0 bases and the J gene lost 4 bases, with 8 bases spanning the gap. Germline CDR1 SGHTA, CDR2 FQGTGA. CDR3 length: 14 residues. CDR3 protein: CASSLTTEADTQYF. The CDR3 DNA reads TGTGCCAGCAGCTTAACAACGGAGGCAGATACGCAGTATTTT.

The rearrangement uses TRBV28 and TRBJ2-1; no definite D call. Germline CDR1 MDHEN, CDR2 SYDVKM. This CDR3 contains 16 residues. The germline V and J ends were trimmed by 3 bases and 0 bases, with 12 bases remaining between them. The CDR3 DNA reads TGTGCCAGCAGTTTCCAGGTACTAAGCTCCTACAATGAGCAGTTCTTC. It is translated as CASSFQVLSSYNEQFF.

Written as DNA, the CDR3 is TGTGCCAGCAGGTTCGGGACAGGGGCCAACAATGAGCAGTTCTTC. Protein product: CASRFGTGANNEQFF. The genes are TRBV12-3 or TRBV12-4 and TRBJ2-1; 10 bases are a match to TRBD1. The CDR3 covers 15 residues. Germline trimming cut 6 bases from V and 5 bases from J; bases unmatched to any gene: 7.

A few counts support this clonotype. The V call is TRBV5-1, the J call TRBJ2-1, with TRBD2 as a possible D gene (6 bases). Germline-derived CDR1 and CDR2 are SGHRS and YFSETQ. V was cut by 1 base and J by 5 bases, with 13 bases left in between. The CDR3 length is 15 residues. Written as DNA, the CDR3 is TGCGCCAGCAGCTTGCGTGATAGCGGCGACAATGAGCAGTTCTTC. As protein: CASSLRDSGDNEQFF.

The rearrangement uses TRBV3-1 and TRBJ2-5; D is undetermined. The end of the DNA is better explained by TRBJ2-7, so the J call may be wrong. Germline CDR1 reads LGHDT; CDR2 reads YNNKEL (reference sequence). CDR3 length: 12 amino acids. CDR3 in DNA: TGTGCCAGCAGCCAAAGGTTGAACGAGCAGTACTTC. Protein product: CASSQRLNEQYF.

There are a few counts of this clonotype. This rearrangement joins TRBV29-1 to TRBJ2-4; the D call may be TRBD1 or TRBD2 (5 bases each). Germline CDR1 and CDR2: SQVTM and ANQGSEA. Trimming left V 4 bases short and J 6 bases short, with 13 bases between. The CDR3 covers 13 residues. DNA for the CDR3: TGCAGCGTTGGAGAAGGGGACGTAAACATTCAGTACTTC. It codes for CSVGEGDVNIQYF.

V is TRBV11-3 and J is TRBJ2-1; TRBD2 matches at 10 bases. This CDR3 contains 17 residues. After removal of 4 bases from V and 7 bases from J, the junction contained 13 bases not matched to a gene. Germline V lookup: CDR1 SGHNT, CDR2 YENEEA. The CDR3 nucleotides are TGTGCCAGCAGCTCTGGCCGAGCGGGAGGGCTATGGAATGAGCAGTTCTTC. This codes for CASSSGRAGGLWNEQFF. The complete variable domain, with remaining parts taken from reference TRBV11-3 and TRBJ2-1, reads EAGVVQSPRYKIIEKKQPVAFWCNPISGHNTLYWYLQNLGQGPELLIRYENEEAVDDSQLPKDRFSAERLKGVDSTLKIQPAELGDSAVYLCASSSGRAGGLWNEQFFGPGTRLTVL.

A single count supports this clonotype. The rearrangement uses TRBV9 and TRBJ1-1; D perhaps matches TRBD1 (5 bases). Germline lookup yields CDR1 SGDLS and CDR2 YYNGEE. V was clipped by 2 bases and J by 6 bases, with 11 bases between them. The CDR3 runs to 13 residues. CDR3 DNA: TGTGCCAGCAGCGTTGGGGCCGGGGCTGAAGCTTTCTTT. It yields the protein CASSVGAGAEAFF.

This clonotype was recorded a few times. The V call is TRBV4-1, the J call TRBJ1-2, with 9 bases aligning to TRBD1. Germline CDR1 reads MGHRA; CDR2 reads YSYEKL. With V trimmed by 4 bases and J by 4 bases, 7 bases remained unmatched. The CDR3 totals 15 residues. CDR3 sequence (DNA): TGCGCCAGCAGCCCCCCGGGACAGGGCTTCTATGGCTACACCTTC. It encodes CASSPPGQGFYGYTF.

The table lists this clonotype with a few counts. This chain connects TRBV20-1 to TRBJ2-1; 7 bases map to TRBD2. Trimming cost V 2 bases and J 2 bases; bases outside gene matches: 3. The CDR3 spans 14 residues. The germline gives CDR1 DFQATT, CDR2 SNEGSKA (reference sequence). CDR3 in DNA: TGCAGTGCTAGAAGTACTAGCGCCTACAATGAGCAGTTCTTC. Its translation: CSARSTSAYNEQFF.

V usage is TRBV20-1 and J usage is TRBJ2-1; the D gene is possibly TRBD2 (5 bases). V was shortened by 1 base and J by 4 bases, with 14 bases between the two germline ends. Per germline, CDR1 DFQATT and CDR2 SNEGSKA (reference sequence). There are 15 residues in the CDR3. CDR3 region: CSARGPLAVYNEQFF. The DNA for the CDR3 is TGCAGTGCTAGAGGCCCGCTAGCTGTGTACAATGAGCAGTTCTTC.

As to this clonotype: The junction differs from germline at one of its ends, possibly a read error. The chain joins TRBV7-2 to TRBJ2-7; D unresolved. Germline V gives CDR1 SGHTA, CDR2 FQGNSA. The CDR3 is made up of 12 amino acids. Here the CDR3 reads CANSRDSYEQYF. The CDR3 DNA reads as TGTGCCAACAGCCGCGATTCCTACGAGCAGTACTTC.

The chain carries TRBV9 and TRBJ2-4; tentative D call: TRBD1 (7 bases). TRBJ2-7 explains the end of the DNA better; the J call may be wrong. The CDR3 consists of 14 residues. Germline CDR1 and CDR2: SGDLS and YYNGEE. The CDR3: CASSSRGDPYEQYF. CDR3 coding DNA: TGTGCCAGCAGCTCCAGGGGGGACCCCTACGAGCAGTACTTC.

The chain recombines TRBV15 with TRBJ2-5; 8 bases are a match to TRBD2. V dropped 0 bases and J dropped 2; count of bases not matched to a gene: 8. This CDR3 is built from 17 residues. From germline, CDR1 is LNHNV and CDR2 YYDKDF (reference sequence). Here the CDR3 DNA reads TGTGCCACCAGCAGAGATCTCTTCCGGGAGGGTCAAGAGACCCAGTACTTC. It translates to CATSRDLFREGQETQYF.

This chain uses TRBV20-1 with TRBJ2-5, with D hard to call. Germline V CDR1 and CDR2: DFQATT, SNEGSKA (reference sequence). The CDR3 length is 13 residues. V gave up 8 bases and J gave up 5 bases, with 18 bases separating them. CDR3 region: CSSGVPSQETQYF. The CDR3 nucleotides are TGCAGTTCTGGGGTCCCCAGTCAGGAGACCCAGTACTTC.

The chain joins TRBV5-1 to TRBJ2-3; D is undetermined. The CDR3 length is 16 residues. The germline V and J ends were trimmed by 0 bases and 2 bases, with 13 bases remaining between them. The germline V gene has CDR1 SGHRS and CDR2 YFSETQ. The CDR3 nucleotides are TGCGCCAGCAGCTTGGTCGTCAGACTCTCCACAGATACGCAGTATTTT. Encoded protein: CASSLVVRLSTDTQYF. Complete variable domain (other parts from reference TRBV5-1 and TRBJ2-3): KAGVTQTPRYLIKTRGQQVTLSCSPISGHRSVSWYQQTPGQGLQFLFEYFSETQRNKGNFPGRFSGRQFSNSRSEMNVSTLELGDSALYLCASSLVVRLSTDTQYFGPGTRLTVL.

This clonotype showed up just a few times. The DNA for the CDR3 is TGTGCCAGCAGTTTAAAAGGGCCCCTCTACGAGCAGTACTTC. It specifies CASSLKGPLYEQYF. The chain joins TRBV6-9 to TRBJ2-7; no clear D. In germline, CDR1 is MNHGY, CDR2 SVAAGI. CDR3 length equals 14 residues. The V end was cut by 4 bases, the J end by 3 bases, with 13 bases between.

V and J are TRBV4-1 and TRBJ2-6; perhaps TRBD2 as D (5 bases). This CDR3 is 18 amino acids long. CDR1 is MGHRA and CDR2 is YSYEKL in the germline V gene. V was trimmed by 0 bases and J by 0 bases, leaving 12 bases between them. CDR3 nucleotide sequence: TGCGCCAGCAGCCAAGATCGGACGGACTTCTCTGGGGCCAACGTCCTGACTTTC. This sequence encodes CASSQDRTDFSGANVLTF.

The chain has TRBV28 and TRBJ2-7; 13 nucleotides agree with TRBD2. CDR1 is MDHEN, CDR2 SYDVKM, per germline. The CDR3 has 18 amino acids. V shed 4 bases, J shed 5 bases, and the junction held 14 bases outside the gene matches. The CDR3 reads CASSYITQRLAGGHEQYF. CDR3 coding DNA: TGTGCCAGCAGTTACATCACCCAGAGACTAGCGGGAGGTCACGAGCAGTACTTC.

V gene TRBV7-9 combines with J gene TRBJ1-1; D gene unclear. Germline CDR1 is SEHNR and CDR2 is FQNEAQ (reference sequence). V was trimmed by 2 bases and J by 3 bases, leaving 7 bases between them. The CDR3 contains 13 residues. The CDR3 bases are TGTGCCAGCAGCTTACCAACAGACACTGAAGCTTTCTTT. Translating gives CASSLPTDTEAFF.

The V gene is TRBV20-1, the J gene TRBJ1-6; a possible D gene is TRBD1 (6 bases). The V gene lost 2 bases and the J gene lost 7 bases, with 12 bases spanning the gap. Germline CDR1 DFQATT, CDR2 SNEGSKA (reference sequence). The CDR3 is 14 amino acids. CDR3 sequence: CSARPPGANSPLHF. The CDR3 bases are TGCAGTGCTAGACCCCCAGGGGCAAATTCACCCCTCCACTTT.

CDR3 sequence reads: CATGLAVYEQYF. The CDR3 bases are TGTGCCACCGGACTAGCGGTATACGAGCAGTACTTC. The chain employs TRBV10-3 and TRBJ2-7; 10 bases are a match to TRBD2. J lost 4 bases, V lost 10 bases, and 4 bases had no gene match. Germline V gives CDR1 ENHRY, CDR2 SYGVKD. This CDR3 contains 12 residues.

This clonotype was seen more than once but under ten times. This chain connects TRBV5-6 to TRBJ1-2; 10 nucleotides agree with TRBD1. The CDR3 extends over 16 amino acids. V shed 0 bases, J shed 3 bases, and the junction held 5 bases outside the gene matches. Germline V gene data show CDR1 as SGHDT and CDR2 as YYEEEE. The CDR3 DNA reads as TGTGCCAGCAGCTTGGAAGGGACAGGGGATCACTATGGCTACACCTTC. This encodes CASSLEGTGDHYGYTF.

Only a few counts were recorded for this clonotype. The CDR3 region has the DNA TGCAGCGTTAGCAGGGAACGCACAGATACGCAGTATTTT. Translated, it gives CSVSRERTDTQYF. The chain links TRBV29-1 to TRBJ2-3; D is perhaps TRBD1 (5 bases). Trimming removed 5 bases from V and 1 base from J, with 10 bases in between. Germline CDR1 reads SQVTM; CDR2 reads ANQGSEA. The CDR3 runs to 13 residues.

The chain employs TRBV28 and TRBJ2-7; D could derive from TRBD1 or TRBD2 (5 bases each). The ends were cut back, 6 bases at V and 5 bases at J, with 11 bases in the middle. The CDR3 has 12 residues. Germline CDR1 and CDR2: MDHEN and SYDVKM. CDR3 region: CASSEGWDEQYF. Here the CDR3 DNA reads TGTGCCAGCAGCGAGGGGTGGGACGAGCAGTACTTC.